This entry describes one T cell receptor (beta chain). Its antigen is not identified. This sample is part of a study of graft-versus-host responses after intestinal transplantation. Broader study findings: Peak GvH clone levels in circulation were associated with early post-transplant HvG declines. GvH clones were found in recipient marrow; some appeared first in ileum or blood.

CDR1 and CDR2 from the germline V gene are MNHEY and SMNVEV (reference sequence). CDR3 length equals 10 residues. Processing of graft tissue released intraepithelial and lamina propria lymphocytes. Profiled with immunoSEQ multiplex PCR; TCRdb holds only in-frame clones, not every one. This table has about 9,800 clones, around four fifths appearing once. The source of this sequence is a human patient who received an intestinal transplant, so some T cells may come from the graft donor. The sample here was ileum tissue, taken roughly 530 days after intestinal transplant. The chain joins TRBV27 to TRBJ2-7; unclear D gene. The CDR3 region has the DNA TGTGTAACTTGGGGCTACGAGCAGTACTTC. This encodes CVTWGYEQYF.